This T cell receptor (beta chain) was sequenced for a study of cytomegalovirus exposure and HLA in healthy donors. Study-wide results and limits: A previous analysis found most TCR beta V segments productive roughly 90% or roughly 30% of the time. In a later analysis, TCR beta V- and J-gene trimming showed a link to a missense DCLRE1C variant.

PCR amplification relied on 60 Vbeta primers (plus 13 Jbeta primers). The repertoire was sequenced with immunoSEQ multiplex PCR; TCRdb's copy has only in-frame clones and lacks some. The sample includes 120,000 or so clones, about 10% seen only once; the top ten take approximately 4.4%. This clone was counted between two and nine times. Its antigen is not identified. The CDR3 runs 12 residues. Trimming took off 5 bases at V and 7 bases at J, with 9 bases between the two ends. Germline V gene data show CDR1 as SGHVS and CDR2 as FNYEAQ. The receptor was isolated from a woman younger than 30 in good health and CMV-seropositive. The sequenced sample was PBMCs. The V call is TRBV7-6, the J call TRBJ2-1, with D unclear. The CDR3 loop is CASSPVWNEQFF. CDR3 DNA sequence: TGTGCCAGCAGCCCAGTCTGGAATGAGCAGTTCTTC.